Below, 15 T cell receptor beta chains from the same sample are listed, as sequenced in a study of CXCR3-negative and CXCR3-positive naive CD8 T cells. Each TRB cDNA library was prepared by 5' RACE (with UMI labels). No DNA is given; TCRdb re-called the 5' RACE reads and lists each CDR3 protein once. The listing records approximately 39,000 distinct CDR3 sequences. The specimen was memory CD8+ T cells from blood. The receptors shown here come from a human donor in good health. Some clones in this sample may be carry-over from other donors' samples.

This chain uses TRBV28 with TRBJ2-1. The CDR3 has 11 residues. Germline V gene lookup returns CDR1 MDHEN and CDR2 SYDVKM. The chain's CDR3 is CASRSYNEQFF.

The V gene is TRBV28, the J gene TRBJ1-4; no DNA is available, so the TRBD1 call from TCRdb remains unchecked. CDR3 size: 19 residues. Germline V lookup: CDR1 MDHEN, CDR2 SYDVKM. CDR3 loop: CASSFPRGESGSANEKLFF.

The chain joins TRBV4-3 to TRBJ2-2. This CDR3 is built from 15 residues. Germline CDR1 and CDR2: LGHNA and YSLEER. CDR3 sequence reads: CASSQVASNTGELFF.

Frequency places this clonotype as medium-sized. This chain uses TRBV6-2 or TRBV6-3 with TRBJ2-7. The germline V gene encodes CDR1 MNHEY and CDR2 SVGEGT. CDR3 length: 14 amino acids. The CDR3 reads CASSYSDNSYEQYF.

The chain employs TRBV29-1 and TRBJ2-1; TCRdb picks TRBD2, but there is no DNA to check that call. CDR1 is SQVTM and CDR2 is ANQGSEA in the germline V gene. This CDR3 region has 14 residues. CDR3 amino acids: CSTEGLAAYNEQFF.

This chain links TRBV6-5 with TRBJ2-1; TCRdb reports TRBD2, a call that lacks DNA to check it against. This CDR3 has 14 residues. The germline CDR1 and CDR2 sequences are MNHEY and SVGAGI. CDR3 protein: CASSWTSGSNEQFF.

V and J are TRBV28 and TRBJ2-7; the TCRdb D gene call, TRBD1, has no DNA to confirm it. Germline V gene sequence: CDR1 MDHEN, CDR2 SYDVKM. There are 14 residues in the CDR3. The CDR3 loop reads CASSSRTVYYEQYF.

V gene TRBV6-2 or TRBV6-3 combines with J gene TRBJ2-2. Germline-derived CDR1 and CDR2 are MNHEY and SVGEGT. This CDR3 is 14 amino acids long. The CDR3 loop is CASSYFAQTGELFF.

The chain joins TRBV6-1 to TRBJ2-7; TCRdb picks TRBD2, but there is no DNA to check that call. Germline V CDR1 and CDR2: MNHNS, SASEGT. The CDR3 loop spans 13 amino acids. The CDR3 spells CASRHDSSPEQYF.

The gene calls are TRBV3-1 and TRBJ1-1. The CDR3 has 17 residues. The germline gives CDR1 LGHDT, CDR2 YNNKEL (reference sequence). This CDR3 is CASSQDGAGYSLVEAFF.

This chain uses TRBV7-3 with TRBJ2-7. Germline CDR1 and CDR2: SGHTA and FQGTGA. The CDR3 runs 11 residues. This chain's CDR3 is CASSLGRQQYF.

The chain carries TRBV28 and TRBJ2-5; the TRBD1 assignment by TCRdb is unverifiable without DNA. Germline V gene data show CDR1 as MDHEN and CDR2 as SYDVKM. CDR3 length equals 15 residues. This CDR3 is CASSPRAGVGETQYF.

This clonotype counts as medium-sized by frequency. This sequence joins TRBV7-2 and TRBJ2-3; the TCRdb call, TRBD2, lacks DNA for checking. The CDR3 is 15 residues long. Germline CDR1 SGHTA, CDR2 FQGNSA. The chain's CDR3 is CASSILAGRTDTQYF.

This rearrangement joins TRBV5-1 to TRBJ2-2. The CDR3 is 17 residues long. CDR1 and CDR2 from the germline V gene are SGHRS and YFSETQ. This chain's CDR3 is CASSLASGFSVTGELFF.

This rearrangement joins TRBV12-3 or TRBV12-4 to TRBJ2-1; TCRdb reports TRBD1, a call that lacks DNA to check it against. The length of the CDR3 is 14 residues. CDR3 residues: CASSSWTADNEQFF.